This TCR beta chain emerged from a study of beta chain features in type 1 diabetes. Staining for CD45RO/CCR7/CD25/CD127/CD95/CD27 allowed sorting of CD4+ naive, central memory, regulatory and stem cell-like memory cells. TCRB transcripts that were expressed got sequenced, as all of the isolated RNA had been reverse transcribed. TCRdb's copy holds only in-frame clones and misses some; the assay was immunoSEQ multiplex PCR. The sample contains about 360,000 clones, over 9.5% of which appear only once. Overall study findings and caveats: VDJ junctions from patients with type 1 diabetes contained fewer insertions and more deletions. Shorter TCRB CDR3s, moderately but significantly so, were found in Type 1 diabetes patients in all four CD4+ subsets.

Germline V gene sequence: CDR1 SGHTA, CDR2 FQGNSA. The CDR3 runs to 15 residues. Losses at the gene ends were 5 bases for V and 6 bases for J; bases not matched to a gene: 8. This clone occurred a few times. Its antigen is currently unknown. This chain joins TRBV7-2 and TRBJ2-3; 10 bases are a match to TRBD1. Sequencing was carried out using naive CD4+ T cells from blood. This sequence originates from a man aged 18 to 29 in good health. CDR3 sequence: CASSAYRDRGDTQYF. The CDR3 DNA is TGTGCCAGCAGCGCCTACCGGGACAGGGGTGATACGCAGTATTTT.